This T cell receptor (beta chain) was recorded in a study of blood T cells in healthy people across ages. The authors ran a second PCR of roughly 6 to 12 cycles using a sample-barcoded 5' primer and a J-beta primer mix. TCRdb re-called the 5' RACE reads through MiXCR, storing one row per CDR3 protein. The sample consists of 1.5 million to 2 million distinct CDR3 sequences, under 30% of them appearing once. This CDR3 has 15 amino acids. With V trimmed by 5 bases and J by 10 bases, 7 bases remained unmatched. This clonotype was seen only a few times. V and J are TRBV12-3 or TRBV12-4 and TRBJ2-1, with 14 bases lining up with TRBD2. The TCR comes from a woman in her twenties or thirties in good health. The sequencing input was blood. The CDR3 loop is CASSPGLAGESEQFF. As DNA, the CDR3 is TGTGCCAGCAGTCCGGGACTAGCGGGAGAAAGCGAGCAGTTCTTC.